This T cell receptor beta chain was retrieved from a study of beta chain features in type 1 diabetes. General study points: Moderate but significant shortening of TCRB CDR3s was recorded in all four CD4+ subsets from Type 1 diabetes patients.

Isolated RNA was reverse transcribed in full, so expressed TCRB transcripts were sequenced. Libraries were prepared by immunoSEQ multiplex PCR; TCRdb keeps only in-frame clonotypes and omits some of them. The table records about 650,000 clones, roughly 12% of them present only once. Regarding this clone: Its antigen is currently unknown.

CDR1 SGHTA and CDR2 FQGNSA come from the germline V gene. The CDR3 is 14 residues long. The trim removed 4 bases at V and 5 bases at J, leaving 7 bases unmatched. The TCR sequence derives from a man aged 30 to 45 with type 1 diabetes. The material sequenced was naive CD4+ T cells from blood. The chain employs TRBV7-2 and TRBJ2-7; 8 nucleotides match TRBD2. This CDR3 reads CASSSRLATDEQYF. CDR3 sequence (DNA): TGTGCCAGCAGCTCTCGACTAGCGACCGACGAGCAGTACTTC.